The clone carrying this TCR beta chain has just a few counts. Under the authors' procedure: Counts of nucleated cells, estimated from reference gene primer amplification, were obtained. Here immunoSEQ multiplex PCR was the method, and the copy in TCRdb shows in-frame clones only, minus some. D and trimming were read from the DNA, whereas the V and J calls and clone size are those reported in that table. Among some 290,000 clones, roughly 87% were seen once, and the ten largest hold 2.2%. This record comes from a study of blood T cell repertoires in COVID-19. For the study at large: Specimens from acute and convalescent COVID-19 originated in the United States, Italy and Spain. From T cells, B-cell-depleted T cells, or PBMCs came the material, which was cDNA or gDNA.

The V gene's germline CDR1 is SNHLY and CDR2 FYNNEI. This CDR3 region has 14 residues. Trimming took off 6 bases at V and 3 bases at J, with 15 bases between the two ends. Sequencing input: peripheral blood. This sequence was found in a woman between 45 and 60 years old who had recovered from COVID-19. This chain joins TRBV2 and TRBJ2-7; the D gene is possibly TRBD1 (5 bases). The CDR3 reads CASSYTGLGYEQYF. The CDR3 DNA follows: TGTGCCAGCAGCTACACAGGCTTGGGCTACGAGCAGTACTTC.